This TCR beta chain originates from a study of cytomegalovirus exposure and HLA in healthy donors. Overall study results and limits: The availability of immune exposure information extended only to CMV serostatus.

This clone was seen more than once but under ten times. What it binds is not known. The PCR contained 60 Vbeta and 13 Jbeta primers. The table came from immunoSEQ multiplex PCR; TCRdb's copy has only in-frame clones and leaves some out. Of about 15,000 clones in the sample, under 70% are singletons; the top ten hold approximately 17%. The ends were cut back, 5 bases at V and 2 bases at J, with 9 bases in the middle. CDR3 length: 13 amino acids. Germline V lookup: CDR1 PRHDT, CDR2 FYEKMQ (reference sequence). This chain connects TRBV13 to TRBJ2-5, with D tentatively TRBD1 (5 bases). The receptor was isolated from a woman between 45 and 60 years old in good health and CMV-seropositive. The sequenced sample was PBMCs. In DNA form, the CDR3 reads TGTGCCAGCAGCGACGACAGTCAAGAGACCCAGTACTTC. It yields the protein CASSDDSQETQYF.